The 9 T cell receptor beta chains below come from one sample, sequenced in a study of shared clonotypes between healthy human individuals. This table comes from immunoSEQ multiplex PCR, and its TCRdb copy is limited to in-frame clones, with some not included. The data contain around 1.5 million clones, under 99% of them seen just once; the ten biggest clones take up roughly 0.45%. Specimen: naive CD4+ T cells sorted from blood. This sample's subset: CD45RA+ positively selected. These receptors were collected from a man aged 30 to 39 in good health.

The chain couples TRBV5-5 to TRBJ2-7; D call uncertain. Trimming took 0 bases from V and 3 from J, leaving 10 bases between them. CDR3 length: 14 amino acids. Germline CDR1 is SGHKS and CDR2 is YYEKEE (reference sequence). CDR3: CASSLGLVGYEQYF. For the CDR3, the DNA is TGTGCCAGCAGCTTGGGGCTAGTCGGCTACGAGCAGTACTTC.

This clone was seen only once. Other DNA sequences within the sample encode an identical CDR3. This chain joins TRBV5-1 and TRBJ2-1, with no clear D. The V end was cut by 0 bases, the J end by 8 bases, with 3 bases between. Germline-derived CDR1 and CDR2 are SGHRS and YFSETQ. This CDR3 is built from 11 residues. For the CDR3, the DNA is TGCGCCAGCAGCTTGGAACATGAGCAGTTCTTC. Amino acid sequence: CASSLEHEQFF. Using reference TRBV5-1 and TRBJ2-1 for the parts outside the CDR3, the full variable domain is KAGVTQTPRYLIKTRGQQVTLSCSPISGHRSVSWYQQTPGQGLQFLFEYFSETQRNKGNFPGRFSGRQFSNSRSEMNVSTLELGDSALYLCASSLEHEQFFGPGTRLTVL.

The genes are TRBV11-2 and TRBJ2-1, with 9 bases matching TRBD2. The V segment lost 5 bases and the J segment 12 bases; nucleotides outside the gene matches: 2. This CDR3 spans 11 amino acids. Germline values: CDR1 SGHAT, CDR2 FQNNGV. The CDR3 spells CASSNSGGQFF. CDR3 nucleotides: TGTGCCAGCAGCAATAGCGGGGGGCAGTTCTTC.

CDR3 nucleotide sequence: TGTGCCAGCAGGAAGGGACAGGGGCTCGGCTACACCTTC. Residues: CASRKGQGLGYTF. The chain is built from TRBV6-1 and TRBJ1-2, with TRBD1 identical over 10 bases. Germline CDR1 MNHNS, CDR2 SASEGT. The CDR3 is 13 amino acids. J lost 8 bases, V lost 6 bases, and 6 bases had no gene match.

The chain recombines TRBV7-2 with TRBJ2-7, with 8 bases matching TRBD2. From germline, CDR1 is SGHTA and CDR2 FQGNSA. This CDR3 contains 15 residues. The V gene end was trimmed by 3 bases and the J gene end by 2 bases; junction bases not matched to a gene: 6. CDR3 DNA sequence: TGTGCCAGCAGCTTTGGACTAGCTATGACCTACGAGCAGTACTTC. This gives the protein CASSFGLAMTYEQYF.

The chain uses TRBV6-5 and TRBJ2-3, with a possible D match to TRBD1 (5 bases). Germline V gives CDR1 MNHEY, CDR2 SVGAGI. The CDR3 is 14 amino acids. The V end was cut by 5 bases, the J end by 0 bases, with 9 bases between. CDR3 sequence: CASSQTASTDTQYF. CDR3 nucleotide sequence: TGTGCCAGCAGTCAGACAGCTAGCACAGATACGCAGTATTTT.

This chain connects TRBV19 to TRBJ2-1; possible D gene TRBD2, 5 bases. CDR1 and CDR2 from the germline V gene are LNHDA and SQIVND (reference sequence). The CDR3 is 12 amino acids. Trimming left V 11 bases short and J 5 bases short, with 13 bases between. CDR3 region: CASSEGHNEQFF. The CDR3 bases are TGTGCCTCAAGTGAGGGCCACAATGAGCAGTTCTTC.

The chain combines TRBV19 with TRBJ1-1; TRBD1 is a possible D gene (6 bases). The V end was cut by 9 bases, the J end by 6 bases, with 11 bases between. The CDR3 length is 11 residues. The germline gives CDR1 LNHDA, CDR2 SQIVND (reference sequence). The CDR3 region is CASKGGAEAFF. CDR3 DNA sequence: TGTGCCAGCAAAGGGGGTGCTGAAGCTTTCTTT.

CDR3 DNA sequence: TGCGCCAGCAGCTTGTTTCTAGCGTGGGATGAGCAGTTCTTC. It codes for CASSLFLAWDEQFF. The V gene is TRBV5-1, the J gene TRBJ2-1; D is possibly TRBD2 (6 bases). Per the germline V gene, CDR1 is SGHRS and CDR2 is YFSETQ. The CDR3 contains 14 residues. V was trimmed by 1 base and J by 8 bases, leaving 13 bases between them.